This TCR beta chain was recorded in a study of immune evolution from preneoplasia to lung adenocarcinoma. A word on this clone: Its antigen is undetermined.

Study-wide results and limits: Later-stage lesions appeared to have more T cells, more diversity, less clonality. Compared with EGFR-mutant or double wild-type lesions, KRAS-mutant nodules were more clonal. From normal lung to invasive adenocarcinoma, top clone frequencies appeared to decrease.

The assay was immunoSEQ multiplex PCR, and TCRdb's table has in-frame clones only and misses some. The sample shows fewer than 8,000 clones, 83% of them seen only once. Macro-dissection enriched premalignant or tumor cells before nucleic acid extraction. CDR1 MGHRA and CDR2 YSYEKL come from the germline V gene. Deletions cut 3 bases from V and 4 bases from J, with 9 bases between. The CDR3 is 13 residues long. The J gene is TRBJ1-1, the V gene TRBV4-1, with D perhaps matching TRBD1 (5 bases). This clonotype was obtained from a person between 65 and 79 years old with lung adenocarcinoma. The specimen was FFPE minimally invasive lung adenocarcinoma tissue. The CDR3, as DNA: TGCGCCAGCAGCCATGCTGGGGGCACTGAAGCTTTCTTT. Amino acid sequence: CASSHAGGTEAFF.